This T cell receptor (beta chain) was observed in a study of T cell responses to AZD1222 COVID-19 vaccine. Study outcomes and limitations: The study found vaccine-associated CD4 TCRs spanning spike, dominant at 160-218 and 743-854.

The germline CDR1 and CDR2 sequences are MNHEY and SVGAGI. The CDR3 loop spans 15 amino acids. The germline V and J ends were trimmed by 6 bases and 4 bases, with 18 bases remaining between them. The protocol was immunoSEQ multiplex PCR, while the TCRdb copy is restricted to in-frame clones and leaves out a portion. The table includes about 110,000 clones, 90% detected once. It was second doses at about 4 or about 12 weeks that were pooled. With regard to this clone: Its cognate antigen is unknown.

Sequences were derived from peripheral blood, sampled 28 days after the second AZD1222 dose. The chain carries TRBV6-5 and TRBJ1-1; the D gene is possibly TRBD1 (5 bases). The TCR originated in an adult who received the AZD1222 COVID-19 vaccine. In DNA form, the CDR3 reads TGTGCCAGCAGCCCCGGACACCCGGGTGGCACTGAAGCTTTCTTT. Translation: CASSPGHPGGTEAFF.